Following are 18 T cell receptor beta chains from one sample sequenced in a study of post-analysis software for immune sequencing data. Study-level points and caveats: A few TRBV segments occurring more often in patients than controls included TRBV5-6, TRBV5-1 and TRBV20-1.

Which antigens these TCRs recognize remains unknown. TCR beta cDNA libraries had unique molecular identifiers. TCRdb used MiXCR to reprocess the PCR reads, holding one entry per CDR3 protein. The sample contains hundreds of thousands of distinct CDR3 sequences, approximately 37% of which appear only once. Sequenced: blood. Receptors were obtained from a girl aged 2-10 years with multiple sclerosis.

This chain links TRBV29-1 with TRBJ2-3; D unresolved. Trimming left V 7 bases short and J 0 bases short, with 11 bases between. The CDR3 is 13 residues long. Germline V gives CDR1 SQVTM, CDR2 ANQGSEA. CDR3 sequence (DNA): TGCAGCGGCCAAGTAGATAGCACAGATACGCAGTATTTT. Translating gives CSGQVDSTDTQYF.

This clonotype turned up a few times. The J gene is TRBJ1-2, the V gene TRBV7-2; TRBD1 might be the D (5 bases). Germline V gives CDR1 SGHTA, CDR2 FQGNSA. Trimming removed 0 bases at V and 3 bases at J, with 11 bases between. CDR3 length equals 15 residues. CDR3 bases: TGTGCCAGCAGCTTAGCAAGGCAGGGCGACTATGGCTACACCTTC. Translation: CASSLARQGDYGYTF.

This clonotype came up a few times. This chain links TRBV20-1 with TRBJ1-2; weak D call: TRBD1 (5 bases). This CDR3 is 12 amino acids long. V gave up 4 bases and J gave up 1 base, with 7 bases separating them. Germline V gene sequence: CDR1 DFQATT, CDR2 SNEGSKA (reference sequence). The CDR3 is CSANRGNYGYTF. The CDR3 DNA sequence: TGCAGTGCTAATAGGGGTAACTATGGCTACACCTTC.

This clonotype was observed a handful of times. The chain couples TRBV5-1 to TRBJ2-1, with 10 bases identical to TRBD2. Germline values: CDR1 SGHRS, CDR2 YFSETQ. The CDR3 is made up of 17 amino acids. The V gene end was trimmed by 1 base and the J gene end by 4 bases; junction bases not matched to a gene: 8. CDR3 sequence (DNA): TGCGCCAGCAGCTTGAGGGCTAGCGGGAGAGGGTACAATGAGCAGTTCTTC. The encoded protein is CASSLRASGRGYNEQFF.

This clonotype turned up a few times. The CDR3 nucleotides read TGTGCCAGCAGCGGGCCTAGCGTCTCCTACGAGCAGTACTTC. Its protein product is CASSGPSVSYEQYF. The chain uses TRBV7-2 and TRBJ2-7; D might be TRBD2 (6 bases). The CDR3 totals 14 residues. V lost 5 bases, J lost 0 bases, and 11 bases lay in between. CDR1 SGHTA and CDR2 FQGNSA come from the germline V gene. Together with reference TRBV7-2 and TRBJ2-7, the CDR3 gives the full variable domain: GAGVSQSPSNKVTEKGKDVELRCDPISGHTALYWYRQSLGQGLEFLIYFQGNSAPDKSGLPSDRFSAERTGGSVSTLTIQRTQQEDSAVYLCASSGPSVSYEQYFGPGTRLTVT.

On this clonotype itself: At one boundary the junction diverges from the germline segment, which might be a read error. The chain has TRBV29-1 and TRBJ2-3, with 7 bases that match TRBD1. There are 14 residues in the CDR3. CDR1 is SQVTM and CDR2 is ANQGSEA in the germline V gene. CDR3 amino acids: CSVEERQGTDMQYF. For the CDR3, the DNA is TGCAGCGTTGAGGAAAGACAGGGTACAGATATGCAGTATTTT.

V and J are TRBV6-2 or TRBV6-3 and TRBJ2-7; 8 nucleotides align to TRBD2. This CDR3 region has 14 residues. V gave up 10 bases and J gave up 0 bases; unmatched junction bases: 8. The germline V gene has CDR1 MNHEY and CDR2 SVGEGT. Here the CDR3 DNA reads TGTGCCATAAAGCGGACTAGCCTCTCCTACGAGCAGTACTTC. Protein sequence: CAIKRTSLSYEQYF.

In this sample, this clonotype turned up a few times. For the CDR3, the DNA is TGTGCCAGCAGCCTTATTAGCGGGGGTGCGCAAGAGCAGTACTTC. Protein sequence: CASSLISGGAQEQYF. This chain links TRBV3-1 with TRBJ2-7, with TRBD2 matching over 9 bases. Unmatched junction bases numbered 11, after V lost 4 bases and J lost 7 bases. The germline gives CDR1 LGHDT, CDR2 YNNKEL (reference sequence). There are 15 residues in the CDR3.

This rearrangement joins TRBV29-1 to TRBJ1-5; the D is unclear. This CDR3 spans 12 amino acids. Trimming stripped 5 bases from V and 4 bases from J, with 9 bases between. The V gene's germline CDR1 is SQVTM and CDR2 ANQGSEA. CDR3 in amino acids: CSVKGPNQPQHF. CDR3 DNA: TGCAGCGTTAAAGGACCTAATCAGCCCCAGCATTTT.

J is TRBJ2-1 and V is TRBV20-1; 7 bases are a match to TRBD1. Judging by the DNA end, TRBJ2-7 fits better; the J call may be wrong. The CDR3 extends over 13 amino acids. Germline-derived CDR1 and CDR2 are DFQATT and SNEGSKA (reference sequence). CDR3 sequence: CSARRTGAYEQYF. CDR3 bases: TGCAGTGCTAGACGAACAGGGGCCTACGAGCAGTACTTC.

A few counts support this clonotype. The rearrangement links TRBV5-1 to TRBJ1-6; D might be TRBD1 (6 bases). The CDR3 totals 15 residues. Trimming stripped 6 bases from V and 0 bases from J, with 10 bases between. The germline V gene has CDR1 SGHRS and CDR2 YFSETQ. The CDR3 nucleotides are TGCGCCAGCAAGGACAGCAGCTCCTATAATTCACCCCTCCACTTT. The encoded protein is CASKDSSSYNSPLHF.

The DNA for the CDR3 is TGTGCCAGTATCGGAGACACTGAAGCTTTCTTT. It specifies CASIGDTEAFF. The rearrangement joins TRBV19 to TRBJ1-1, with D hard to call. Germline assignment: CDR1 LNHDA and CDR2 SQIVND (reference sequence). This CDR3 contains 11 residues. Trimming left V 7 bases short and J 3 bases short, with 6 bases between.

This clonotype occurred a few times. The chain has TRBV21-1 and TRBJ2-7; the tabulated D call, TRBD1, remains unverified against the DNA. The end of the DNA aligns better with TRBJ2-5, so the J call may be wrong. TRBV21-1 is termed a pseudogene. The CDR3 is 15 residues long. The CDR3 loop is CASSKDRMVGETQYF. The CDR3 nucleotides are TGTGCCAGCAGCAAGGACAGGATGGTAGGGGAGACCCAGTACTTC.

The table lists this clonotype with many counts. This chain joins TRBV12-3 or TRBV12-4 and TRBJ2-7; 11 bases line up with TRBD1. The J segment lost 0 bases and the V segment lost 5 bases, leaving 3 bases of the junction unmatched. This CDR3 contains 15 residues. CDR3 DNA sequence: TGTGCCAGCAGTAGGGGACAGGGGGTCTCCTACGAGCAGTACTTC. Protein: CASSRGQGVSYEQYF.

V is TRBV19 and J is TRBJ1-5, with 8 bases identical to TRBD1. This CDR3 has 12 amino acids. The germline V gene has CDR1 LNHDA and CDR2 SQIVND (reference sequence). V was clipped by 6 bases and J by 7 bases; unmatched bases: 2. The CDR3, as DNA: TGTGCCAGTAGACGGGACAGGCAGCCCCAGCATTTT. This codes for CASRRDRQPQHF.

This chain uses TRBV4-1 with TRBJ2-7, with TRBD2 as a possible D gene (5 bases). The J call is doubtful: the DNA matches TRBJ2-5 better. Germline V gene lookup returns CDR1 MGHRA and CDR2 YSYEKL. The CDR3 covers 15 residues. The CDR3 sequence is CASSQDRRLFETQYF. DNA of the CDR3: TGCGCCAGCAGCCAAGATAGGAGGTTGTTCGAGACCCAGTACTTC.

The rearrangement joins TRBV6-1 to TRBJ2-1, with 12 bases that match TRBD1. Germline values: CDR1 MNHNS, CDR2 SASEGT. This CDR3 contains 18 residues. Losses at the gene ends were 6 bases for V and 7 bases for J; bases not matched to a gene: 16. CDR3 DNA: TGTGCCAGCAGCCAGCTCGCACCGGGACAGGGGGCGAGGAATGAGCAGTTCTTC. It codes for CASSQLAPGQGARNEQFF.

The gene calls are TRBV29-1 and TRBJ2-5, with 8 positions matching TRBD1. Trimming cost V 6 bases and J 5 bases; bases outside gene matches: 11. This CDR3 region has 14 residues. CDR1 is SQVTM, CDR2 ANQGSEA, per germline. CDR3 nucleotides: TGCAGCGTGGACGGACAGGGACTCAGGGAGACCCAGTACTTC. Translation: CSVDGQGLRETQYF.